A single sample is the source of the 26 T cell receptor beta chains below, sequenced in a study of T cell clonality in common variable immunodeficiency (dated by TCRdb to the mid-2010s). The library was produced with the immunoSEQ multiplex PCR assay. This immuneACCESS table, as held by TCRdb, lists in-frame sequences with V and J called but not all clones. Of the missing ones, under half trace to an unresolved V gene in checked studies; the others have no known cause. This sample includes around 45,000 clones, and none of them was observed just once. 2.5% to 3% of the sample is held by the ten biggest clonotypes. Source material: peripheral blood mononuclear cells. The receptors here all came from a person aged 18 to 70 in good health.

This clone was found a few times. The read gets to within 3 residues of the CDR3 end, and the germline J gene fills in the rest. The chain uses TRBV30 and TRBJ2-4, with a possible D match to TRBD1 (6 bases). The germline V gene has CDR1 GTSNPN and CDR2 SVGIG (reference sequence). The CDR3 has 16 amino acids. Partial CDR3 DNA: TGTGCCTGGAGTGTACGTCAGGGGCATCGTAACTATGGT. It translates to CAWSVRQGHRNYG. The full CDR3 is CAWSVRQGHRNYGQYF.

This clone was seen ten or more times. The read is 3 residues too short to cover the CDR3 end, so that end is filled in from the germline J gene. The chain uses TRBV5-6 and TRBJ2-7; a weak D match, TRBD2 (6 bases). CDR3 length: 14 residues. Germline V gene data show CDR1 as SGHDT and CDR2 as YYEEEE. V lost 5 bases and J lost 0, with 12 bases in between. CDR3 loop: CASRRRDFSYEQYF. The CDR3 DNA, read in part, is TGTGCCAGCAGACGCAGGGACTTCTCCTACGAG.

This clone was observed a few times. The read comes to an end 3 residues before the CDR3 does, leaving the germline J gene to fill in the end. The chain combines TRBV5-1 with TRBJ2-3, with TRBD1 matching 9 bases. From germline, CDR1 is SGHRS and CDR2 YFSETQ. This CDR3 region has 16 residues. The CDR3 DNA, read in part, is TGCGCCAGCAGCTTGTCGGTTAGGGGACAGGGAGAGACG. As protein: CASSLSVRGQGET. The whole CDR3 is CASSLSVRGQGETQYF.

This clone was seen a handful of times. Coverage ceases 3 residues before the CDR3 finishes, and the germline J gene fills in the end. The rearrangement uses TRBV16 and TRBJ1-3, with no clear D. The germline gives CDR1 KGHSY, CDR2 FQNENV. CDR3 length: 11 residues. Trimming cost V 2 bases and J 7 bases, with 3 bases left between them. The CDR3 sequence is CASSQRNTIYF. The sequenced CDR3 bases are TGTGCCAGCAGCCAACGGAACACC.

This clone was counted at least ten times. The DNA ends 3 residues before the CDR3 does, and the rest of the CDR3 is filled in from the germline J gene. V gene TRBV6-2 or TRBV6-3 combines with J gene TRBJ1-5; 10 nucleotides agree with TRBD1. The ends lost 6 bases at V and 4 bases at J; junction bases unmatched: 12. Germline values: CDR1 MNHEY, CDR2 SVGEGT. This CDR3 is 17 amino acids long. CDR3 sequence: CASRPGTGASRNQPQHF. CDR3 DNA (partial): TGTGCCAGCAGACCCGGGACAGGGGCTTCTAGGAATCAGCCC.

This clone was detected ten times or more. The read terminates 3 residues ahead of where the CDR3 ends, so the germline J gene completes it. V usage is TRBV27 and J usage is TRBJ2-3; no firm D call. CDR3 length equals 14 residues. V shed 2 bases and J shed 1 base, with 7 bases lying between them. The V gene's germline CDR1 is MNHEY and CDR2 SMNVEV (reference sequence). CDR3 DNA, as far as it was read: TGTGCCAGCAGTTTAGCCCAGGGCACAGATACG. This sequence encodes CASSLAQGTDT. From start to end, the CDR3 is CASSLAQGTDTQYF.

The table lists this clone with many counts. The CDR3 end falls 3 residues outside the read, so it is completed with the germline J gene. The rearrangement joins TRBV20-1 to TRBJ2-7; the match to TRBD2 covers 11 bases. Germline V gene data show CDR1 as DFQATT and CDR2 as SNEGSKA (reference sequence). The CDR3 is 14 residues long. V gave up 0 bases and J gave up 4 bases; unmatched junction bases: 2. The part of the CDR3 DNA that was read is TGCAGTGCTAGAGAGACTAGCGGGATTTACGAG. Its translation is CSARETSGIYE. The whole CDR3 sequence reads CSARETSGIYEQYF.

This clone came up a few times. The read halts 3 residues ahead of the CDR3 end, with the missing end drawn from the germline J gene. The chain uses TRBV20-1 and TRBJ1-5; 8 bases are a match to TRBD1. The CDR3 is made up of 15 amino acids. Germline CDR1 DFQATT, CDR2 SNEGSKA (reference sequence). Trimming cost V 2 bases and J 5 bases; bases outside gene matches: 8. The CDR3 bases that were read are TGCAGTGCTAGATACCCCAGGGGGCCTGATCAGCCC. Translating it yields CSARYPRGPDQP. The full CDR3 reads CSARYPRGPDQPQHF.

This clone was seen only a few times. The CDR3 goes on 3 residues after the read ends, and that part is filled in from the germline J gene. This sequence joins TRBV30 and TRBJ1-2; a possible D gene is TRBD1 (6 bases). Germline assignment: CDR1 GTSNPN and CDR2 SVGIG (reference sequence). The CDR3 has 15 residues. Partial CDR3 DNA: TGTGCCTGGAGTGAGGGCAGGGGAGTAACAGATACC. Translation gives CAWSEGRGVTDT. The whole CDR3 is CAWSEGRGVTDTYTF.

This clone was observed at least ten times. The DNA ends 3 residues before the CDR3 does, and the rest of the CDR3 is filled in from the germline J gene. The chain uses TRBV4-1 and TRBJ2-7; TRBD2 matches at 11 bases. Germline-derived CDR1 and CDR2 are MGHRA and YSYEKL. CDR3 length: 16 amino acids. The trim removed 4 bases at V and 2 bases at J, leaving 7 bases unmatched. Partial CDR3 DNA: TGCGCCAGCAGCCCGCGGGGGACTAGCGGTACCTACGAG. It yields the protein CASSPRGTSGTYE. The entire CDR3 is CASSPRGTSGTYEQYF.

This clone was detected only a few times. The CDR3 end falls 3 residues outside the read, so it is completed with the germline J gene. This sequence joins TRBV2 and TRBJ1-2, with D tentatively TRBD1 (5 bases). Trimming removed 4 bases from V and 3 bases from J, with 15 bases in between. Germline CDR1 reads SNHLY; CDR2 reads FYNNEI. This CDR3 comprises 15 residues. The CDR3 loop reads CASSVSAGLYYGYTF. The DNA read from the CDR3 is TGTGCCAGCAGTGTTTCGGCGGGGCTTTACTATGGC. The full variable domain, in which reference TRBV2 and TRBJ1-2 provide the parts outside the CDR3, is EPEVTQTPSHQVTQMGQEVILRCVPISNHLYFYWYRQILGQKVEFLVSFYNNEISEKSEIFDDQFSVERPDGSNFTLKIRSTKLEDSAMYFCASSVSAGLYYGYTFGSGTRLTVV.

This clone showed up many times. The observed sequence ends 3 residues before the CDR3 terminus, with the missing tail filled in from the germline J gene. The V gene is TRBV20-1, the J gene TRBJ1-3; 9 nucleotides agree with TRBD1. CDR3 length: 14 amino acids. CDR1 DFQATT and CDR2 SNEGSKA come from the germline V gene (reference sequence). The CDR3 sequence is CSARDSGAQGAIYF. The DNA read from the CDR3 is TGCAGTGCTAGAGATTCCGGCGCACAGGGGGCG.

As concerns this clone: The CDR3 extends 3 residues past the end of the read, so its final part is completed from the germline J gene. The genes are TRBV2 and TRBJ1-2; no definite D call. Germline V gene data show CDR1 as SNHLY and CDR2 as FYNNEI. The CDR3 totals 15 residues. The CDR3 DNA, read in part, is TGTGCCAGCAGCCCTTTAGCGGGTCATTCCTACGAC. Translating it yields CASSPLAGHSYD. The full CDR3 is CASSPLAGHSYDYTF. The full variable domain, its missing parts supplied by reference TRBV2 and TRBJ1-2, is EPEVTQTPSHQVTQMGQEVILRCVPISNHLYFYWYRQILGQKVEFLVSFYNNEISEKSEIFDDQFSVERPDGSNFTLKIRSTKLEDSAMYFCASSPLAGHSYDYTFGSGTRLTVV.

This clone was observed at least ten times. The read ends 3 residues early relative to the CDR3; the germline J gene fills the gap. The chain is built from TRBV6-1 and TRBJ1-6, with D possibly being TRBD1 (5 bases). The V gene's germline CDR1 is MNHNS and CDR2 SASEGT. The CDR3 is made up of 14 amino acids. Deletions cut 4 bases from V and 8 bases from J, with 12 bases between. The part of the CDR3 DNA that was read is TGTGCCAGCAGTGGGGGGGGTAGGGATTCACCC. It is translated as CASSGGGRDSP. The full CDR3 is CASSGGGRDSPLHF.

A note on this clone: One end of the junction is discordant with germline, which a read error may explain. The CDR3 DNA, read in part, is TGTGCTAGCAGCTTAGAGGTCACTAGCGGGGGGAAGACC. This codes for CASSLEVTSGGKT. The entire CDR3 protein reads CASSLEVTSGGKTQYF. The V gene is TRBV7-7, the J gene TRBJ2-5; 12 bases are a match to TRBD2. The observed sequence ends 3 residues before the CDR3 terminus, with the missing tail filled in from the germline J gene. The CDR3 consists of 16 residues. Looked up from germline, CDR1 is SSHAT and CDR2 is FNYEAQ (reference sequence).

This clone was seen ten or more times. The read ends 3 residues shy of where the CDR3 ends; the end is completed using the germline J gene. This sequence joins TRBV30 and TRBJ2-3; perhaps TRBD2 as D (7 bases). The CDR3 loop spans 16 amino acids. The V gene lost 0 bases and the J gene lost 6 bases, with 19 bases spanning the gap. In germline, CDR1 is GTSNPN, CDR2 SVGIG (reference sequence). The CDR3 bases that were read are TGTGCCTGGAGTGTATTGCCTGTCGGGGGGCGGGATACG. Its translation: CAWSVLPVGGRDT. The full CDR3 is CAWSVLPVGGRDTQYF.

This clone has at least ten counts. The read is 3 residues too short to cover the CDR3 end, so that end is filled in from the germline J gene. This chain links TRBV7-6 with TRBJ2-7, with 10 bases lining up with TRBD1. The V gene's germline CDR1 is SGHVS and CDR2 FNYEAQ. The CDR3 spans 14 residues. With V trimmed by 0 bases and J by 5 bases, 1 base remained unmatched. CDR3 DNA, as far as it was read: TGTGCCAGCAGCTTAGCGGGGACAGGGGACGAG. Residues: CASSLAGTGDE. The CDR3 reads in full as CASSLAGTGDEQYF.

This clone was seen repeatedly, ten times or more. The read is 3 residues too short to cover the CDR3 end, so that end is filled in from the germline J gene. The chain employs TRBV6-1 and TRBJ2-1; TRBD2 aligns across 10 bases. Trimming at V came to 0 bases and at J to 4 bases, leaving 3 bases not matched to a gene. Germline CDR1 is MNHNS and CDR2 is SASEGT. This CDR3 is 16 amino acids long. CDR3 region: CASSEAGLARYNEQFF. The DNA read from the CDR3 is TGTGCCAGCAGTGAAGCGGGACTAGCGAGATACAATGAG.

This clone is medium-sized by share. Coverage ceases 3 residues before the CDR3 finishes, and the germline J gene fills in the end. This chain uses TRBV20-1 with TRBJ2-5, with D unclear. V was shortened by 4 bases and J by 4 bases, with 10 bases between the two germline ends. Germline assignment: CDR1 DFQATT and CDR2 SNEGSKA (reference sequence). CDR3 size: 12 residues. CDR3 DNA, as far as it was read: TGCAGTGCTAAGTCAGGTGGAGAGACC. This translates into CSAKSGGET. The whole CDR3 sequence is CSAKSGGETQYF.

The table lists this clone with many counts. The CDR3 extends 3 residues past the end of the read, so its final part is completed from the germline J gene. V and J are TRBV2 and TRBJ2-3, with 7 bases lining up with TRBD1. This CDR3 has 16 residues. The germline CDR1 and CDR2 sequences are SNHLY and FYNNEI. J was trimmed by 1 base and V by 2 bases; bases with no gene match: 6. The CDR3 bases that were read are TGTGCCAGCAGTGAAACAGCAGGGGGACGCACAGATACG. As protein: CASSETAGGRTDT. The entire CDR3 sequence reads CASSETAGGRTDTQYF.

This clone was recorded at least ten times. CDR3 bases read: TGTGCCAGTAGCCACACAGATACG. It specifies CASSHTDT. The CDR3 in full is CASSHTDTQYF. The chain carries TRBV19 and TRBJ2-3; no firm D call. The CDR3 goes on 3 residues after the read ends, and that part is filled in from the germline J gene. Trimming left V 6 bases short and J 2 bases short, with 3 bases between. The CDR3 covers 11 residues. Per the germline V gene, CDR1 is LNHDA and CDR2 is SQIVND (reference sequence).

This clone was counted ten times or more. CDR3 DNA, as far as it was read: TGTGCCAGCAGTTTGAGGGACAGAGGCATT. It codes for CASSLRDRGI. The full CDR3 protein is CASSLRDRGIQYF. This chain uses TRBV12-3 or TRBV12-4 with TRBJ2-4; 7 nucleotides align to TRBD1. The read falls 3 residues short of the CDR3 end, and the missing part is taken from the germline J gene. The CDR3 length is 13 residues. V lost 3 bases and J lost 9; bases outside the gene matches: 5.

In the case of this clone: The CDR3 end falls 3 residues outside the read, so it is completed with the germline J gene. This chain connects TRBV18 to TRBJ1-1, with D tentatively TRBD1 (6 bases). The V gene's germline CDR1 is KGHSH and CDR2 LQKENI. The CDR3 runs to 13 residues. Trimming removed 5 bases at V and 6 bases at J, with 13 bases between. CDR3: CASSKPGAPEAFF. The part of the CDR3 DNA that was read is TGTGCCAGCTCAAAGCCAGGGGCCCCTGAA.

This clone is classed as medium-sized. The CDR3 is cut off 3 residues early in the read; its end comes from the germline J gene. The chain carries TRBV6-1 and TRBJ2-7, with 8 bases that match TRBD2. Germline V gives CDR1 MNHNS, CDR2 SASEGT. CDR3 length: 15 residues. The junction had 3 bases not matched to a gene; V was cut back by 2 bases and J by 0 bases. The DNA read from the CDR3 is TGTGCCAGCAGTGAACTAAGCGGGAGCTCCTACGAG. Protein sequence: CASSELSGSSYE. The entire CDR3 protein is CASSELSGSSYEQYF.

This clone was seen repeatedly, ten times or more. The read finishes 3 residues shy of the CDR3 end, and the germline J gene is used to complete it. The V gene is TRBV7-8, the J gene TRBJ2-1; D remains unclear. Germline V gives CDR1 SGHVS, CDR2 FQNEAQ. The CDR3 is 15 amino acids. Trimming pared 4 bases from V and 3 bases from J, leaving 13 bases between. This CDR3 reads CASSSPRALYNEQFF. The DNA read from the CDR3 is TGTGCCAGCAGCTCTCCCCGCGCCCTCTACAATGAG.

This clone was counted many times. The CDR3 is CASSSPEGTDTQYF. CDR3 DNA, as far as it was read: TGTGCCAGCAGTTCCCCAGAGGGCACAGATACG. The chain couples TRBV11-2 to TRBJ2-3; no clear D. The read falls 3 residues short of the CDR3 end, and the missing part is taken from the germline J gene. CDR3 size: 14 residues. Trimming stripped 6 bases from V and 1 base from J, with 11 bases between. Germline V lookup: CDR1 SGHAT, CDR2 FQNNGV. Full variable domain (rest looked up from reference TRBV11-2 and TRBJ2-3): EAGVAQSPRYKIIEKRQSVAFWCNPISGHATLYWYQQILGQGPKLLIQFQNNGVVDDSQLPKDRFSAERLKGVDSTLKIQPAKLEDSAVYLCASSSPEGTDTQYFGPGTRLTVL.